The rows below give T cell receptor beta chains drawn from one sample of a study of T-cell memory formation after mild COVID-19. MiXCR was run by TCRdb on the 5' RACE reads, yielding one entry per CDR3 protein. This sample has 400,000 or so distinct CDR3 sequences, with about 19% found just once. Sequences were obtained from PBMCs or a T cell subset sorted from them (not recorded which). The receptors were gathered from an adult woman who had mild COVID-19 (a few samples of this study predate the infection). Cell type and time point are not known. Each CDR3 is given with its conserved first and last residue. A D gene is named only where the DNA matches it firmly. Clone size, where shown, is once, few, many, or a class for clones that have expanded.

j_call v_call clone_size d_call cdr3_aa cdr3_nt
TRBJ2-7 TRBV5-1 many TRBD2 CASSSRTSGGTYEQYF TGCGCCAGCAGCTCAAGGACTAGCGGGGGCACCTACGAGCAGTACTTC
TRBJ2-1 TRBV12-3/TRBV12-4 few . CASSLAGRISSYNEQFF TGTGCCAGCAGTTTAGCGGGCCGGATAAGCTCCTACAATGAGCAGTTCTTC
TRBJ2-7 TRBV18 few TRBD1 CASSPPGQGPSYEQYF TGTGCCAGCTCACCACCCGGACAGGGACCATCCTACGAGCAGTACTTC
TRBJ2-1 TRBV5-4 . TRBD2 CASSIPTSGRYEQFF TGTGCCAGCAGCATCCCGACTAGCGGGAGGTATGAGCAGTTCTTC
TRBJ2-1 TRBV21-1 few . CASSKVQGSSYNEQFF TGTGCCAGCAGCAAAGTACAGGGGAGCTCCTACAATGAGCAGTTCTTC
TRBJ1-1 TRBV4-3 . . CASSQDGHMNTEAFF TGCGCCAGCAGCCAAGACGGGCACATGAACACTGAAGCTTTCTTT
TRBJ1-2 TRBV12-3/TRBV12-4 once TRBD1 CASSFSSGQGARRGYTF TGTGCCAGCAGTTTTTCATCGGGACAGGGGGCTCGGCGGGGCTACACCTTC
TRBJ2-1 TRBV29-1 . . CSIRRGPYNEQFF TGCAGCATCCGAAGGGGACCCTACAATGAGCAGTTCTTC
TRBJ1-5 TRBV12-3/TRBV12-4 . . CASSLGPGQGNQPQHF TGTGCCAGCAGTTTAGGGCCGGGCCAAGGCAATCAGCCCCAGCATTTT
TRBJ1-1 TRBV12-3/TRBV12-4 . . CASSPGIRGTEAFF TGTGCCAGCAGTCCTGGGATCCGAGGCACTGAAGCTTTCTTT
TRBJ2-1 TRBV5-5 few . CASSLVTPSSYNEQFF TGTGCCAGCAGCTTGGTCACACCCAGCTCCTACAATGAGCAGTTCTTC
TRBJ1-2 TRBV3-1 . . CASSQLGNYGYTF TGTGCCAGCAGCCAACTTGGAAACTATGGCTACACCTTC
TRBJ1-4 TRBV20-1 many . CSARSLNEKLFF TGCAGTGCTAGGAGTCTTAATGAAAAACTGTTTTTT
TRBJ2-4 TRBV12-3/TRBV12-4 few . CASSADRLNIQYF TGTGCCAGCAGTGCCGACAGATTAAACATTCAGTACTTC
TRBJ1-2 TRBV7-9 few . CASSIPQGSDGYTF TGTGCCAGCAGCATACCACAGGGCTCGGATGGCTACACCTTC
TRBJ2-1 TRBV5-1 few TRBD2 CASSFIAGVSYNEQFF TGCGCCAGCAGCTTTATAGCGGGGGTGTCCTACAATGAGCAGTTCTTC
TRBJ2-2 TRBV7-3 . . CASRKLPESGELFF TGTGCCAGCAGAAAGCTGCCTGAATCCGGGGAGCTGTTTTTT
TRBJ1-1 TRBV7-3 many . CASSTTGGGTEAFF TGTGCCAGCAGCACCACCGGGGGAGGCACTGAAGCTTTCTTT
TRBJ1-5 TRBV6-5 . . CASRPGRDSNQPQHF TGTGCCAGCAGACCCGGACGGGATAGCAATCAGCCCCAGCATTTT
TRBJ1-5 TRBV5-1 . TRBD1 CASSRTGGQNQPQHF TGCGCCAGCAGCAGGACAGGGGGCCAAAATCAGCCCCAGCATTTT
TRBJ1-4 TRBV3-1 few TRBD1 CASSQVQGGEKLFF TGTGCCAGCAGCCAAGTGCAGGGGGGTGAAAAACTGTTTTTT
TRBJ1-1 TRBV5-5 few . CASSWDPNTEAFF TGTGCCAGCAGCTGGGATCCGAACACTGAAGCTTTCTTT
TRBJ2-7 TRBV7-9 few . CASSFVTSAEEQYF TGTGCCAGCAGCTTCGTCACTTCTGCGGAGGAGCAGTACTTC